This T cell receptor beta chain comes out of a study of metastatic and nonmetastatic thyroid tumors. Study context: Where malignant and benign thyroid patients were concerned, repertoires were compared across blood and tumor or nodule tissue.

Per the original data handling: A classifier of distant metastasis in papillary thyroid cancer was built from CDR3 differences (across clinicopathological groups). TCRdb re-clonotyped the PCR reads through MiXCR. The V and J calls here are based on TCRdb, not the publication. The sample carries roughly 59,000 clones, roughly 16% recorded once. V was trimmed by 0 bases and J by 7 bases, leaving 29 bases between them. The germline CDR1 and CDR2 sequences are SGDLS and YYNGEE. The length of the CDR3 is 20 residues. With regard to this clone: Its cognate antigen is unknown.

Study-wide results and limits: According to reports, the diversity of TCR beta was significantly higher in malignant thyroid tumors than in benign nodules, and this held in both blood and tumor samples.

Not a single patient had been given any form of treatment at any point before undergoing thyroid surgery. The rearrangement links TRBV9 to TRBJ2-1, with D possibly TRBD2 on 5 matching bases. This receptor was identified in a male donor with papillary thyroid cancer or a benign thyroid nodule (not recorded which). Some clones in this sample may be carry-over from other donors' samples. The sequencing input was blood. CDR3 sequence (DNA): TGTGCCAGCAGCGTAGTGGGAGCTGGGCCGTACGGGTCAGTGGGGAATGAGCAGTTCTTC. Residues: CASSVVGAGPYGSVGNEQFF.